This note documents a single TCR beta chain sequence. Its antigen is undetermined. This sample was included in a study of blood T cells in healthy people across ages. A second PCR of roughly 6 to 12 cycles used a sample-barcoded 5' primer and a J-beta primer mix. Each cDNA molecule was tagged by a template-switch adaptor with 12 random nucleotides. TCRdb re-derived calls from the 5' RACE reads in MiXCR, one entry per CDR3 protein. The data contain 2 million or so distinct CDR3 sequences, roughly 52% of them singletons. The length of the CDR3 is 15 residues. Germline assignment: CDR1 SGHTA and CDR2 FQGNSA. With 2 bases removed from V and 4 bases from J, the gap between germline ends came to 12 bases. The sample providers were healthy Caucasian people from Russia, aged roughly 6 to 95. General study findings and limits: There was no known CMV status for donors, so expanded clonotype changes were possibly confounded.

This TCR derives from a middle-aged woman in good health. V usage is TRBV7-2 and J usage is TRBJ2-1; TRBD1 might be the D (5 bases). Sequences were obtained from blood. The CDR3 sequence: CASSLTRQMYNEQFF. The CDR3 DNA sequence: TGTGCCAGCAGCTTAACGCGACAGATGTACAATGAGCAGTTCTTC.